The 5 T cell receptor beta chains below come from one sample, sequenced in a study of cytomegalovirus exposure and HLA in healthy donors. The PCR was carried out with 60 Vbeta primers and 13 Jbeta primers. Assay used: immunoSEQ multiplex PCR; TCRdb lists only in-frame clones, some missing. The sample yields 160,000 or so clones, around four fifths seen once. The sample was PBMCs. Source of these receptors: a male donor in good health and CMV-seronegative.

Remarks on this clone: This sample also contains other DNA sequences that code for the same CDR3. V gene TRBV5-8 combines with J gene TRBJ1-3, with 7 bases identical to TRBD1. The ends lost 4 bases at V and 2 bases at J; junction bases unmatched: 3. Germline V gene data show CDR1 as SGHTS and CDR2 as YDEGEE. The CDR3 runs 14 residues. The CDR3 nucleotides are TGTGCCAGCAGCGCCACAGGGGCTGGAAACACCATATATTTT. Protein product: CASSATGAGNTIYF.

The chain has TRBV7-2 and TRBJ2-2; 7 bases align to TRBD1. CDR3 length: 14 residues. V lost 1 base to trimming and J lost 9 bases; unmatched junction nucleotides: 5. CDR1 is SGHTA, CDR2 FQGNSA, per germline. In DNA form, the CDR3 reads TGTGCCAGCAGCTTAGGGGCAGGGGGTCGGGAGCTGTTTTTT. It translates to CASSLGAGGRELFF. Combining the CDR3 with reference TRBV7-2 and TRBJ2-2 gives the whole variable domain GAGVSQSPSNKVTEKGKDVELRCDPISGHTALYWYRQSLGQGLEFLIYFQGNSAPDKSGLPSDRFSAERTGGSVSTLTIQRTQQEDSAVYLCASSLGAGGRELFFGEGSRLTVL.

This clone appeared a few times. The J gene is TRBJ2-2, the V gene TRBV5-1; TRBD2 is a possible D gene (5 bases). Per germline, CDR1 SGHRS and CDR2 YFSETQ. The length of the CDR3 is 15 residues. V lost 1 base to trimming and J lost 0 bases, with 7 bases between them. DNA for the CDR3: TGCGCCAGCAGCTTGTTGGGAGCGAACACCGGGGAGCTGTTTTTT. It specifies CASSLLGANTGELFF.

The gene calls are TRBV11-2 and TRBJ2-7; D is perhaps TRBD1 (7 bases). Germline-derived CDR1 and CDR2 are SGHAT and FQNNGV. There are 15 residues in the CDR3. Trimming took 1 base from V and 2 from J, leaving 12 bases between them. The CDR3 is CASSLGQGGPYEQYF. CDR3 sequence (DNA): TGTGCCAGCAGCTTAGGTCAGGGGGGCCCCTACGAGCAGTACTTC.

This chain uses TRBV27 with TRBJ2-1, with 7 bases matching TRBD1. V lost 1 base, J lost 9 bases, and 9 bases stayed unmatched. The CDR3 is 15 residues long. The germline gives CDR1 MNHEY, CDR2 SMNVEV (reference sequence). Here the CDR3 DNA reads TGTGCCAGCAGTTTATATCCGGACAGGATAGCTGAGCAGTTCTTC. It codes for CASSLYPDRIAEQFF.